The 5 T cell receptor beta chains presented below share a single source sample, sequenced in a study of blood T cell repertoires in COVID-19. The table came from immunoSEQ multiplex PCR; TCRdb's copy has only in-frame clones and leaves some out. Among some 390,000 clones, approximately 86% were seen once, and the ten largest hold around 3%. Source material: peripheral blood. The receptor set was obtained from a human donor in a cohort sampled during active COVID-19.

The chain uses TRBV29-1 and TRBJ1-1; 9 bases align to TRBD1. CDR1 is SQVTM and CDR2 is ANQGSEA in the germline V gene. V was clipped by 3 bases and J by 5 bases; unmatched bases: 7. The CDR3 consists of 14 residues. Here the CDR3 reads CSVEETGGFTEAFF. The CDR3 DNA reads TGCAGCGTTGAGGAGACAGGGGGATTTACTGAAGCTTTCTTT.

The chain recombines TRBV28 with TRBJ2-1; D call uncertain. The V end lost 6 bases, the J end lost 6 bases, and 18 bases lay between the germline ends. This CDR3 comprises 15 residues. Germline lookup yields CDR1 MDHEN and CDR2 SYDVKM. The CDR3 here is CASSLRVVVSNEQFF. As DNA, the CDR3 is TGTGCCAGCAGCCTGCGTGTGGTAGTATCCAATGAGCAGTTCTTC.

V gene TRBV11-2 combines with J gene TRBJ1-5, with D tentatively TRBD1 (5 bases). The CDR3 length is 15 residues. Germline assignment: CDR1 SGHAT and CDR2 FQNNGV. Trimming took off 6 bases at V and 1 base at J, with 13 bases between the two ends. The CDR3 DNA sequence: TGTGCCAGCAGTCCTACGCGGGGGAGCAATCAGCCCCAGCATTTT. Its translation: CASSPTRGSNQPQHF.

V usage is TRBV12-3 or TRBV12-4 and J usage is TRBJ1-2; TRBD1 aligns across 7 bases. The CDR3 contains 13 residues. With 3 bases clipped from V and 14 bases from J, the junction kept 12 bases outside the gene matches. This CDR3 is CASSFSNRGGYTF. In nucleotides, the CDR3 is TGTGCCAGCAGTTTTTCGAACAGGGGAGGATATACCTTC.

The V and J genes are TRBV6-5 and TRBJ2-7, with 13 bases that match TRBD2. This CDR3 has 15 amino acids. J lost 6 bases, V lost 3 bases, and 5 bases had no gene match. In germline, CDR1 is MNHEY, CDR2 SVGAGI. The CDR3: CASSYGTSGNIEQYF. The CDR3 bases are TGTGCCAGCAGTTATGGGACTAGCGGGAACATCGAGCAGTACTTC.